This note documents a single T cell receptor beta chain sequence. Its antigen is not yet known. Per-base quality was not reported, and no clone a single base away is much larger than it. Patients with autoimmune disease history or receiving systemic immunosuppression were excluded from the trial. In every dose cohort, peripheral blood was drawn for TCR sequencing at baseline, cycle 4 day 1, and cycle 7 day 1. Samples came from an open-label, multicenter, first-in-human phase I dose-escalation trial of ivuxolimab. Adults with locally advanced or metastatic melanoma, renal cell, hepatocellular, or head and neck squamous cell carcinoma were enrolled in the trial. Before TCR sequencing, CD4+ T cells and CD8+ T cells from peripheral blood were sorted into separate populations. V is shortened by 5 bases, J by 3 bases, and the region joining them spans 20 bases. From the cysteine up to the phenylalanine, the CDR3 has a length of 17 residues. Only the CDR3 DNA stays, 51 bases, in frame from base 1. CDR1 SGHTA and CDR2 FQGNSA are derived from the germline V gene.

This record belongs to a study of OX40 agonist ivuxolimab in advanced cancers. Regarding the study in general: Ivuxolimab was an agonistic, fully human IgG2 monoclonal antibody directed against OX40 (CD134), a costimulatory receptor. Peripheral TCRbeta sequencing aimed to test whether ivuxolimab altered TCR sequence diversity and caused clonal T-cell expansion. Intravenous ivuxolimab was administered to patients every 2 weeks at six dose levels: 0.01, 0.1, 0.3, 1.5, 3 and 10 mg/kg. Three dose-escalation patients achieved partial responses, one with hepatocellular carcinoma and two with cutaneous melanoma. Of the roughly 52 dose-escalation patients, hepatocellular carcinoma was present in some 19, melanoma in around 15, renal cell carcinoma in 9 and head and neck cancer in 9. In the dose-escalation cohort, approximately 80% of patients were male, and the mean age was 60 years with a range of about 20 to 80. Prior anti-PD-1, anti-PD-L1 or anti-CTLA-4 therapy was permitted, and checkpoint inhibitors had been received by roughly 40% of dose-escalation patients. The monotherapy dose-escalation portion (N ≈ 52 patients) of the phase I ivuxolimab trial is reported in the paper.

Overall study results and their limits: At doses from 0.1 to 3.0 mg/kg, clonal expansion was seen in both CD4+ and CD8+ blood T cells between baseline and week 6. After ivuxolimab, CD8+ T cells had more expanded clones than CD4+ T cells on average. In the 0.1-3.0 mg/kg groups, partial responders were among the patients with the lowest normalized peripheral clonal expansion, particularly in CD8+ T cells. Antigen specificity was not determined for the clonally expanded peripheral T cells. Low levels of normalized T-cell clonal expansion were also seen in some patients who did not respond.

For sequencing of the TCRbeta CDR3 region, genomic DNA was extracted from the sorted cells. TCRbeta CDR3 regions were sequenced using the immunoSEQ Assay. TCRdb re-hosts the immuneACCESS table, in-frame sequences only. Its copies lack some clones; in the studies checked, an unresolved V gene accounts for under half of them, and the cause for the rest is not known. Here the sample has around 35,000 clones; about 92% occur a single time. Roughly a third of the sample rests with the top ten. The sample was CD4+ or CD8+ T cells sorted from blood, taken in a trial of the OX40 agonist ivuxolimab. The V and J genes are TRBV7-2 and TRBJ2-1; the D segment could be TRBD2, given 6 matching bases. This clonotype originated in an adult with an advanced solid tumor such as melanoma, head and neck, liver or kidney cancer. The CDR3 in this case is CASSPQHSGPNYNEQFF. The DNA reads as follows: TGTGCCAGCAGCCCACAGCATAGCGGCCCTAACTACAATGAGCAGTTCTTC.